A selection of T cell receptor beta chains follows, all from one sample in a study of cytomegalovirus exposure and HLA in healthy donors. Some clones are missing from TCRdb's copy, which holds only in-frame ones; the method was immunoSEQ multiplex PCR. The sample's table shows fewer than 150,000 clones. Sequencing was done on a sample of PBMCs. The receptors originated from a man younger than 30 in good health and CMV-seronegative. CDR3s include the opening cysteine and the closing phenylalanine or tryptophan. The D gene is left open where the match is weak.

TRBV28	.	TRBJ2-1	TGTGCCAGCAGTCCCACTTACTCCTACAATGAGCAGTTCTTC	CASSPTYSYNEQFF
TRBV10-1	.	TRBJ2-1	TGCGCCAGCAGTGGGTTGGCGGGATATAACTACAATGAGCAGTTCTTC	CASSGLAGYNYNEQFF
TRBV6-5	.	TRBJ1-1	TGTGCCAGCAGTTATATGGTGTTAGGGGTCGACACTGAAGCTTTCTTT	CASSYMVLGVDTEAFF
TRBV5-1	TRBD1	TRBJ2-3	TGCGCCAGCAGCAACGGACAGGGGGCCACAGATACGCAGTATTTT	CASSNGQGATDTQYF
TRBV27	.	TRBJ1-2	TGTGCCAGCATGGCCAGGGCGAATAACTATGGCTACACCTTC	CASMARANNYGYTF
TRBV7-2	.	TRBJ2-4	TGTGCCAGCAGCCATCAGGGAAGAAGGACCAAAAACATTCAGTACTTC	CASSHQGRRTKNIQYF
TRBV18	.	TRBJ1-2	TGTGCCAGCTCAGCCAAAAAACTAGATGGCTACACCTTC	CASSAKKLDGYTF
TRBV5-1	TRBD1	TRBJ2-5	TGCGCCAGCAGCTTAACGGGACAGGGACAAGAGACCCAGTACTTC	CASSLTGQGQETQYF
TRBV25-1	.	TRBJ2-5	TGTGCCAGCAGTGAGGGGACACCCAGGACCCAGTACTTC	CASSEGTPRTQYF
TRBV5-5	TRBD1	TRBJ1-1	TGTGCCAGCAGCCTCTCAGGGGGGCAAGCTTTCTTT	CASSLSGGQAFF
TRBV12-5	.	TRBJ2-7	TGTGCCTCTACGGGGGGCCGAGAGCAGTACTTC	CASTGGREQYF
TRBV5-1	TRBD2	TRBJ2-2	TGCGCCAGCTTACGACTAGCGGGAGGAACCGGGGAGCTGTTTTTT	CASLRLAGGTGELFF
TRBV9	.	TRBJ1-3	TGTGCCAGCAGCGTAGAGCACAGGGCCACTGGAAACACCATATATTTT	CASSVEHRATGNTIYF
TRBV11-2	.	TRBJ2-7	TGTGCCAGCAGCTTATTTTCCTCACTTTCCTACGAGCAGTACTTC	CASSLFSSLSYEQYF
TRBV9	.	TRBJ2-4	TGTGCCAGCAGCGTAGAGGCGGCGGTAAACATTCAGTACTTC	CASSVEAAVNIQYF
TRBV13	.	TRBJ2-3	TGTGCCAGCAGTGGGAGCCCGGCGACAGATACGCAGTATTTT	CASSGSPATDTQYF
TRBV25-1	.	TRBJ2-1	TGTGCCAGCAGTTTGACATTCTCCTCCTACAATGAGCAGTTCTTC	CASSLTFSSYNEQFF
TRBV19	.	TRBJ1-5	TGTGCCAGTAGCACCTCCGGGGGATTCAATCAGCCCCAGCATTTT	CASSTSGGFNQPQHF
TRBV7-9	.	TRBJ2-5	TGTGCCAGCAGACCCCCCCGGGACACGGATCCAGAAGAGACCCAGTACTTC	CASRPPRDTDPEETQYF
TRBV2	TRBD2	TRBJ2-5	TGTGAATTCCGAAGTAGCGGGAGGGATGAGACCCAGTACTTC	CEFRSSGRDETQYF
TRBV28	TRBD1	TRBJ1-2	TGTGCCAGCGCTCCCGGCACAGGGGGCGAAGGCTACACCTTC	CASAPGTGGEGYTF
TRBV27	TRBD1	TRBJ1-2	TGTGCCAGCAGGCAAACAGGGGGTGGCTACACCTTC	CASRQTGGGYTF
TRBV11-2	.	TRBJ1-2	TGTGCCAGCAGCCTCCGCGGGACCGGTAACTATGGCTACACCTTC	CASSLRGTGNYGYTF
TRBV5-4	TRBD2	TRBJ2-5	TGTGCCAGCAGCTTGGAAGTCGGCGGGAGGGCGGGAGAGACCCAGTACTTC	CASSLEVGGRAGETQYF
TRBV7-9	.	TRBJ1-4	TGTGCCACCGGTTCAACTAATGAAAAACTGTTTTTT	CATGSTNEKLFF
TRBV25-1	.	TRBJ2-7	TGTGCCAGCAGTCCTTGGGGGGAACGCGACTACGAGCAGTACTTC	CASSPWGERDYEQYF
TRBV7-9	.	TRBJ1-1	TGTGCCAGCAGCTTCCTGACAGAGATAACTGAAGCTTTCTTT	CASSFLTEITEAFF
TRBV6-1	.	TRBJ2-5	TGTGCCAGCAACCAAGGAGGAGAGACCCAGTACTTC	CASNQGGETQYF
TRBV11-2	.	TRBJ2-1	TGTGCCAGCAGCTTAGGGCGGTCCAACCACAATGAGCAGTTCTTC	CASSLGRSNHNEQFF
TRBV6-1	TRBD1	TRBJ2-7	TGTGCCAGCTATCCAGGGGGCGGAGGGAACGAGCAGTACTTC	CASYPGGGGNEQYF
TRBV25-1	.	TRBJ2-2	TGTGCCAGCAGTGAATGGAGGAACACCGGGGAGCTGTTTTTT	CASSEWRNTGELFF
TRBV6-1	.	TRBJ2-7	TGTGCCAGCAGTGTCACGGACGGAGGCTACGAGCAGTACTTC	CASSVTDGGYEQYF
TRBV7-8	.	TRBJ1-4	TGTGCCAGCAGCTTAGCGCGGGGGGGGACGAATGAAAAACTGTTTTTT	CASSLARGGTNEKLFF
TRBV11-3	.	TRBJ2-1	TGTGCCAGCAGCCTCAATGGACAGCAGGCCCTCAATGAGCAGTTCTTC	CASSLNGQQALNEQFF